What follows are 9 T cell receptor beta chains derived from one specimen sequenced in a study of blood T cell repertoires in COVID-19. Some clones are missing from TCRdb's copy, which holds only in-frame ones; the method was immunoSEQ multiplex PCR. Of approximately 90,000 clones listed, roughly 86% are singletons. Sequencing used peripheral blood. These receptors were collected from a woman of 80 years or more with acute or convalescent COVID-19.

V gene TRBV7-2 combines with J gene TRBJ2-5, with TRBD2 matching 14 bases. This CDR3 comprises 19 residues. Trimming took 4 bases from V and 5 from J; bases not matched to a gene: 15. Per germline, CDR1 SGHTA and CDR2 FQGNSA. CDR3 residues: CASSSLTSGGAGFRETQYF. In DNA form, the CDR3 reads TGTGCCAGCAGCTCCCTGACTAGCGGGGGGGCTGGTTTCCGGGAGACCCAGTACTTC.

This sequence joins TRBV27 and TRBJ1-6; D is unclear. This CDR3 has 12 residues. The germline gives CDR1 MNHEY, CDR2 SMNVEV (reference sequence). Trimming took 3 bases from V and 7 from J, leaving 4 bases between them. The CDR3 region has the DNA TGTGCCAGCAGTTTCCCGAATTCACCCCTCCACTTT. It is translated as CASSFPNSPLHF.

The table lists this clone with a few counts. The CDR3 sequence is CASSLDRVGYGYTF. In DNA form, the CDR3 reads TGCGCCAGCAGCCTGGACAGGGTCGGATATGGCTACACCTTC. The V gene is TRBV5-1, the J gene TRBJ1-2, with 8 bases aligning to TRBD1. Trimming cost V 4 bases and J 5 bases; bases outside gene matches: 7. CDR3 length: 14 residues. Germline values: CDR1 SGHRS, CDR2 YFSETQ.

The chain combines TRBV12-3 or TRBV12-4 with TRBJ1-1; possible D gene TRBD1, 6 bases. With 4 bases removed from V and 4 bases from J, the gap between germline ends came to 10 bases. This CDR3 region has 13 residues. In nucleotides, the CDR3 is TGTGCCAGCAGTTCAGGGGCGTCCACTGAAGCTTTCTTT. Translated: CASSSGASTEAFF.

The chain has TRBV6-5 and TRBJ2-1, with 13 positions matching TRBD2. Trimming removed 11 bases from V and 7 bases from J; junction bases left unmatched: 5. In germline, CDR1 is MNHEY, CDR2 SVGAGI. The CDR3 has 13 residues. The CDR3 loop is CALLAGGPNEQFF. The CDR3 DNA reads TGTGCCTTACTAGCGGGGGGGCCTAATGAGCAGTTCTTC.

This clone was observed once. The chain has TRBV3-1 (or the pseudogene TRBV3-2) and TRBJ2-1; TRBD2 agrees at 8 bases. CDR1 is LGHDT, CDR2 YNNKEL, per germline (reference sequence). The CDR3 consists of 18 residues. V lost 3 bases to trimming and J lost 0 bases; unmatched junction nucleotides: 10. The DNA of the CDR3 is TGTGCCAGCAGCCAGGGGCTAGCGGGCTTGAGCTCCTACAATGAGCAGTTCTTC. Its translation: CASSQGLAGLSSYNEQFF.

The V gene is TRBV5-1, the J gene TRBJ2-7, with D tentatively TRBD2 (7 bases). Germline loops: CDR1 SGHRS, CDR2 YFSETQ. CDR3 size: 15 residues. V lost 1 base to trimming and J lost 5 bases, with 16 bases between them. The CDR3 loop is CASSLYGGRLNEQYF. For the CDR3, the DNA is TGCGCCAGCAGCTTGTACGGGGGGCGTTTGAACGAGCAGTACTTC. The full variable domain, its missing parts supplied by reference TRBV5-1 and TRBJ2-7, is KAGVTQTPRYLIKTRGQQVTLSCSPISGHRSVSWYQQTPGQGLQFLFEYFSETQRNKGNFPGRFSGRQFSNSRSEMNVSTLELGDSALYLCASSLYGGRLNEQYFGPGTRLTVT.

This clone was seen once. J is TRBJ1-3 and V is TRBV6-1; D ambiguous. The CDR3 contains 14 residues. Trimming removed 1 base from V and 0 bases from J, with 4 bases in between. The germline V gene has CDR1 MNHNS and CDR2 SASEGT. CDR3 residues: CASSEEYSGNTIYF. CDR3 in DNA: TGTGCCAGCAGTGAAGAATACTCTGGAAACACCATATATTTT.

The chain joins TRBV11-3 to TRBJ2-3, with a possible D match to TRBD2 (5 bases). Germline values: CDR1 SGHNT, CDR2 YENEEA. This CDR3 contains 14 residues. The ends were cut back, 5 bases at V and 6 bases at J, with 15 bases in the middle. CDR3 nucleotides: TGTGCCAGCAGCGAGGGAACAGCCGTGGATACGCAGTATTTT. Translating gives CASSEGTAVDTQYF.